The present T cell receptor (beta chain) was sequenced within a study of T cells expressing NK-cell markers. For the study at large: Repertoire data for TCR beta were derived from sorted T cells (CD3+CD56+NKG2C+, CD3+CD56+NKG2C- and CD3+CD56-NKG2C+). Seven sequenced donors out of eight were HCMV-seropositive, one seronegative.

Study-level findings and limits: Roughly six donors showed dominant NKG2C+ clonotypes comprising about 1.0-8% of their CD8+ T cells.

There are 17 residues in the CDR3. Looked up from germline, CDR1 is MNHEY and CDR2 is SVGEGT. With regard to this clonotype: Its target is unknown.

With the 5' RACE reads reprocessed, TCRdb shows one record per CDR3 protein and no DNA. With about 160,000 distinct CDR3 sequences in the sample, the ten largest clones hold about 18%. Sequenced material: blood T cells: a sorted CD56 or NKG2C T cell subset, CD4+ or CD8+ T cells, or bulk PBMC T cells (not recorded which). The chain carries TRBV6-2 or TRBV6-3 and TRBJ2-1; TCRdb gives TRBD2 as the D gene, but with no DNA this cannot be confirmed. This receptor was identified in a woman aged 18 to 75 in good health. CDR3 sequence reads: CASSQETGTSGRDEQFF.